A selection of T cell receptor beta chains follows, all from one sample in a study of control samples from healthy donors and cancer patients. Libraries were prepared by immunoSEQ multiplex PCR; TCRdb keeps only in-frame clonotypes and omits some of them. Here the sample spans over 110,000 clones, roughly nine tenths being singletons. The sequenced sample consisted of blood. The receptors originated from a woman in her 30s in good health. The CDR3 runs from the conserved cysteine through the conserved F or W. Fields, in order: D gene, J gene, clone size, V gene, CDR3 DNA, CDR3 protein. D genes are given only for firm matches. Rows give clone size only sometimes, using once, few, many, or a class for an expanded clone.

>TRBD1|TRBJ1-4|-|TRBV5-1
TGCGCCAGCAGCCCCGGACAGGGGGAACTGTTTTTT
CASSPGQGELFF
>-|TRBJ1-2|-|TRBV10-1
TGCGCCAGCAGTGAAGGAGGGTCTAATGGCTACACCTTC
CASSEGGSNGYTF
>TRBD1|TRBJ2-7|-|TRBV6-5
TGTGCCAGCAGTAGTCGACAGGGAAACTCCTACGAGCAGTACTTC
CASSSRQGNSYEQYF
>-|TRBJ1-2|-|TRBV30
TGTGCCTGGAGTGTACCACCGTGGGGCTACACCTTC
CAWSVPPWGYTF
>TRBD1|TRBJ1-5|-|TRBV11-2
TGTGCCAGCAGCTTAGGCCAGGGGGAAAATCAGCCCCAGCATTTT
CASSLGQGENQPQHF
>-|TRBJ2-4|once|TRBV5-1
TGCGCCAGCAGCCCGGACACCTCTGAGGGAAACATTCAGTACTTC
CASSPDTSEGNIQYF
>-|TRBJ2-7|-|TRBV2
TGTGCCAGCAGTGACCCGGGGACCGAGCAGTACTTC
CASSDPGTEQYF
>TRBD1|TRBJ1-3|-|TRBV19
TGTGCCAGTATTGACAGGGCTGGAGGAAACACCATATATTTT
CASIDRAGGNTIYF
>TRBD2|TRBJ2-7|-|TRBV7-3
TGTGCCAGCAGCTTAACATCCCCACTAGCGGGAGACGAGCAGTACTTC
CASSLTSPLAGDEQYF
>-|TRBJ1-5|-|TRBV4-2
TGTGCCAGCAGCCAAGTAGGGGAAGGTCAGCCCCAGCATTTT
CASSQVGEGQPQHF
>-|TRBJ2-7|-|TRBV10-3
TGTGCCATCAGTGGCCGGGAGACCTACGAGCAGTACTTC
CAISGRETYEQYF
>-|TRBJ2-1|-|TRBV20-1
TGCAGTGCTAGGTGGCCCAATGAGCAGTTCTTC
CSARWPNEQFF
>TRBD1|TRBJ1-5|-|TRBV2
TGTGCCAGCAGTGGTGGGACAGGGGTTCAGCCCCAGCATTTT
CASSGGTGVQPQHF
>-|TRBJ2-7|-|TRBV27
TGTGCCAGCAGGGGGCGGGGCCCCTACGAGCAGTACTTC
CASRGRGPYEQYF
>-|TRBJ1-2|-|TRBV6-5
TGTGCCAGCACCCCTGGGGCTTACGGCTACACCTTC
CASTPGAYGYTF
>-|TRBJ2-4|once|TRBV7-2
TGTGCCAGCAGCTTAGAGTCGACACCTCTGGGGAACATTCAGTACTTC
CASSLESTPLGNIQYF
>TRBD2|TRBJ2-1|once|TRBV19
TGTGCCAGTAGTATAGCCCGGACTAGCGGGTTTTTCTATGAGCAGTTCTTC
CASSIARTSGFFYEQFF
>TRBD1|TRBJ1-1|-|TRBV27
TGTGCCAGCAGTTCCAGGGGGTATTACACTGAAGCTTTCTTT
CASSSRGYYTEAFF
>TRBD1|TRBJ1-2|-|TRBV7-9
TGTGCCAGCAGCTTAAGTGAGGGACAGGGGAGGAATGGCTACACCTTC
CASSLSEGQGRNGYTF
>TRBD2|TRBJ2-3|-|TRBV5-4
TGTGCCAGCAGCTTGAGGTTAGCGGGGACCACAGATACGCAGTATTTT
CASSLRLAGTTDTQYF
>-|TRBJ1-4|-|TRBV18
TGTGCCAGCTCACCAGGCAGGGCAATCGGGGCTAATGAAAAACTGTTTTTT
CASSPGRAIGANEKLFF
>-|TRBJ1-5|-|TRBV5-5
TGTGCCAGCAGCCGAACCCCCGACGGAAGCAATCAGCCCCAGCATTTT
CASSRTPDGSNQPQHF
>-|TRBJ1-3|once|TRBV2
TGTGCCAGCAGTGTCCGGGGCCCTAACTCTGGAAACACCATATATTTT
CASSVRGPNSGNTIYF
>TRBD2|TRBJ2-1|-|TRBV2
TGTGCCAGCAGTAGGCTAGCGGGAGTAATCAATGAGCAGTTCTTC
CASSRLAGVINEQFF
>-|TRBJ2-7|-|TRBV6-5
TGTGCCAGCAGTTACTCACAGCGCCACTCCTACGAGCAGTACTTC
CASSYSQRHSYEQYF
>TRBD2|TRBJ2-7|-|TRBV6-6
TGTGCCAGCAGTGTAGCGGGCGTAGACTCCTACGAGCAGTACTTC
CASSVAGVDSYEQYF
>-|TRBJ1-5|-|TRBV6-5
TGTGCCAGCAAGGGATATATGAATCAGCCCCAGCATTTT
CASKGYMNQPQHF
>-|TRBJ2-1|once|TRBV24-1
TGTGCCACCGGGGACCCCTACAATGAGCAGTTCTTC
CATGDPYNEQFF
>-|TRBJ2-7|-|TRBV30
TGTGCCTGGAGTCGTACATATCTCCCAATCTCCTACGAGCAGTACTTC
CAWSRTYLPISYEQYF
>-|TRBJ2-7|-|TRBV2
TGTGCCAGCAGGACACAGCCCTCCTACGAGCAGTACTTC
CASRTQPSYEQYF
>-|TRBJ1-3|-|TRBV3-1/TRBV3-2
TGTGCCAGCAGCCGCAGGGAGTCTGGAAACACCATATATTTT
CASSRRESGNTIYF
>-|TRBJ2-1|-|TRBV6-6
TGTGCCAGCCAAACCGGGACCTTCGACAATGAGCAGTTCTTC
CASQTGTFDNEQFF
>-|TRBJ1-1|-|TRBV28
TGTGCCAGCATTAGGGACATGAACACTGAAGCTTTCTTT
CASIRDMNTEAFF
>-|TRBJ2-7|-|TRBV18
TGTGCCAGCTCACAGGGGCCGGGTTCCTACGAGCAGTACTTC
CASSQGPGSYEQYF
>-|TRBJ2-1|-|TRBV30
TGTGCCTGGAGTATCAGTGTGCGCAGTGAGCAGTTCTTC
CAWSISVRSEQFF
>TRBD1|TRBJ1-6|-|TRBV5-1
TGCGCCAGCAGCGGAGGACAGGCGGGGAATTCACCCCTCCACTTT
CASSGGQAGNSPLHF
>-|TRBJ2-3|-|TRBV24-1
TGTGCCACCAGTGATTTAGGGGGGGATACGCAGTATTTT
CATSDLGGDTQYF
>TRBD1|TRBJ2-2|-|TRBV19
TGTGCCAGTAGTAGGGACAGGGGGCTTCCCACCGGGGAGCTGTTTTTT
CASSRDRGLPTGELFF
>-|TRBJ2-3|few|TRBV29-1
TGCAGCGTTGCCAGGACCAGCACAGATACGCAGTATTTT
CSVARTSTDTQYF
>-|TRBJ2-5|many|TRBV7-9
TGTGCCAGCAGCTTAGTCGCCCGGGGGCAGGGTGGAGAGACCCAGTACTTC
CASSLVARGQGGETQYF
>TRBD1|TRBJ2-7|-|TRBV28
TGTGCCAGCAGTCTGGGGGGACAGGCAAACTTC
CASSLGGQANF